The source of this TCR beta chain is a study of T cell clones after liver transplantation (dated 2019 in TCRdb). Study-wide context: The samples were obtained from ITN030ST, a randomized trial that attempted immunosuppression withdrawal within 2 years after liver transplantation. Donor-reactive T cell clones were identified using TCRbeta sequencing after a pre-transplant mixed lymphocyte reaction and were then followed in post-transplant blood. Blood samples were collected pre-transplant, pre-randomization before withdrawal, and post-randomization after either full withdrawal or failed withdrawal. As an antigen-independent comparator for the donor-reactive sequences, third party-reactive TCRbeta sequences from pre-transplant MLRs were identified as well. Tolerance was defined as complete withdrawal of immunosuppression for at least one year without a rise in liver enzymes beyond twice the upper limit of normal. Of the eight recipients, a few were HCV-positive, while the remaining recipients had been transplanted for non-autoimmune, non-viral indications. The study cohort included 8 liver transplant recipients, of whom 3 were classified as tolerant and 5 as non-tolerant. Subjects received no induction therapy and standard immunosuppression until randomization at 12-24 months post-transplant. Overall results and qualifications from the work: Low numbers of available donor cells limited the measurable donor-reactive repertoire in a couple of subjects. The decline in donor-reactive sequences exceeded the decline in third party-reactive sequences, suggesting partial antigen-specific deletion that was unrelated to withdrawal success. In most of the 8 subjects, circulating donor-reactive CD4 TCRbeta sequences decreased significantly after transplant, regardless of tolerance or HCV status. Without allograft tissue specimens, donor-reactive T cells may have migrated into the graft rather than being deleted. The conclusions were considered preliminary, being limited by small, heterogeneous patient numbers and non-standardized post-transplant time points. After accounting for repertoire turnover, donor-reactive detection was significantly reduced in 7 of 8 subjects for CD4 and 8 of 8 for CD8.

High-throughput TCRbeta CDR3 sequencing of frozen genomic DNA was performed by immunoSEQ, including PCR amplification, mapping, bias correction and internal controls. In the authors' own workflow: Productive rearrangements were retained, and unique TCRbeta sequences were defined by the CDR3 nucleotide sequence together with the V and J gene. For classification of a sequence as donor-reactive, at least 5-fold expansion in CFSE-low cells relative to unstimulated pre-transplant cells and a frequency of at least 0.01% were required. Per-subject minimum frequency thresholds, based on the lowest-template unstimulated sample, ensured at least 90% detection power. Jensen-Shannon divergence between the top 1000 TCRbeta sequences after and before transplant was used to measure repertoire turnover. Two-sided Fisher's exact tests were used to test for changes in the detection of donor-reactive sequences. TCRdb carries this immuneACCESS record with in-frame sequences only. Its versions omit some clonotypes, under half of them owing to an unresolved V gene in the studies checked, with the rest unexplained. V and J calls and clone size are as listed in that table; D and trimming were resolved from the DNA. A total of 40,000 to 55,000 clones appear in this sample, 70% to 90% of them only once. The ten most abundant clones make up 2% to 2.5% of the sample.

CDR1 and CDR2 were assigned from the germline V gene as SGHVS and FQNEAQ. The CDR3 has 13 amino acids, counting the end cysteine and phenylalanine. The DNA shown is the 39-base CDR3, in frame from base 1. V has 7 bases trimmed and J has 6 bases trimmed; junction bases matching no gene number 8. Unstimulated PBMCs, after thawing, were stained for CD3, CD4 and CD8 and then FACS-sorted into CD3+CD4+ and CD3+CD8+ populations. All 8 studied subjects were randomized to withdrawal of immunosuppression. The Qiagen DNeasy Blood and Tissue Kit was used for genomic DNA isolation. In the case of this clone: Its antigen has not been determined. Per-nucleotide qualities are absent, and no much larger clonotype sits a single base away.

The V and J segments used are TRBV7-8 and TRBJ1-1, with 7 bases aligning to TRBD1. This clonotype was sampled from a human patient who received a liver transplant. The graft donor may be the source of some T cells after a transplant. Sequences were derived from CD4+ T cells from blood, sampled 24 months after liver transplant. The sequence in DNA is TGTGCCAGCACGGGCAGGGGGAGAGCTGAAGCTTTCTTT. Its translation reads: CASTGRGRAEAFF.